Shown below are 29 T cell receptor beta chains from a single sample sequenced in a study of beta chain features in type 1 diabetes. Study observations and caveats: Type 1 diabetes patients had TCRB CDR3s that were shorter (moderately but significantly so) in all four CD4+ subsets.

The antigens for these receptors are not known. TCRB transcripts that were expressed got sequenced, as all of the isolated RNA had been reverse transcribed. Only in-frame clones appear in the TCRdb table, and some are missing; sequencing was by immunoSEQ multiplex PCR. Of roughly 260,000 clones listed, approximately 10% were seen once; the top ten hold around 0.017%. The sample was naive CD4+ T cells from blood. The receptors come from a man aged 30 to 39 with type 1 diabetes.

This clone was detected only a few times. J is TRBJ2-5 and V is TRBV7-9; TRBD1 agrees at 10 bases. J lost 5 bases, V lost 6 bases, and 6 bases had no gene match. This CDR3 is built from 14 residues. The germline gives CDR1 SEHNR, CDR2 FQNEAQ (reference sequence). CDR3 DNA sequence: TGTGCCAGCAGTCGGGACAGGGGAGGGGAGACCCAGTACTTC. This codes for CASSRDRGGETQYF.

This sequence joins TRBV18 and TRBJ1-2, with a weak D call TRBD1 (6 bases). The V gene lost 3 bases and the J gene lost 7 bases, with 12 bases spanning the gap. CDR1 KGHSH and CDR2 LQKENI come from the germline V gene. This CDR3 is 13 amino acids long. In nucleotides, the CDR3 is TGTGCCAGCTCACCGGACAGACAACTTGGCTACACCTTC. Amino acid sequence: CASSPDRQLGYTF.

DNA for the CDR3: TGTGCCAGTAGTATCCATCGGGTCTACAATGAGCAGTTCTTC. Residues: CASSIHRVYNEQFF. The chain has TRBV19 and TRBJ2-1; D unclear. Trimming removed 3 bases at V and 3 bases at J, with 9 bases between. Looked up from germline, CDR1 is LNHDA and CDR2 is SQIVND (reference sequence). CDR3 length: 14 residues.

The chain combines TRBV27 with TRBJ1-2; 8 nucleotides match TRBD1. The germline V gene encodes CDR1 MNHEY and CDR2 SMNVEV (reference sequence). The CDR3 is 13 residues long. Trimming took 3 bases from V and 5 from J; bases not matched to a gene: 2. CDR3 amino acids: CASSFGQGYGYTF. For the CDR3, the DNA is TGTGCCAGCAGTTTCGGACAGGGTTATGGCTACACCTTC.

V is TRBV11-2 and J is TRBJ2-3; TRBD2 aligns across 11 bases. The germline CDR1 and CDR2 sequences are SGHAT and FQNNGV. V was clipped by 5 bases and J by 4 bases; unmatched bases: 11. This CDR3 contains 17 residues. This chain's CDR3 is CASSRSWGSGRADTQYF. CDR3 nucleotide sequence: TGTGCCAGCAGCCGTTCGTGGGGTAGCGGGAGGGCAGATACGCAGTATTTT.

The V call is TRBV19, the J call TRBJ1-6, with D unclear. V lost 3 bases and J lost 7, with 13 bases in between. Germline lookup yields CDR1 LNHDA and CDR2 SQIVND (reference sequence). The CDR3 runs 15 residues. The CDR3 coding sequence is TGTGCCAGTAGTATCCAGGCTGGGAGCAATTCACCCCTCCACTTT. It translates to CASSIQAGSNSPLHF.

This clone showed up just a few times. The chain links TRBV5-1 to TRBJ2-7, with a tentative D call TRBD2 (5 bases). The CDR3 spans 13 residues. Between the trimmed V and J ends, which lost 0 bases and 7 bases, there was a span of 11 bases. Looked up from germline, CDR1 is SGHRS and CDR2 is YFSETQ. This CDR3 is CASSLDPSGEQYF. CDR3 bases: TGCGCCAGCAGCTTGGATCCTTCGGGGGAGCAGTACTTC.

CDR3 DNA sequence: TGTGCCAGCATAAAAGGGGAAGGCTCACCCCTCCACTTT. Its protein is CASIKGEGSPLHF. The chain combines TRBV2 with TRBJ1-6, with D possibly being TRBD1 (5 bases). Between the trimmed V and J ends, which lost 7 bases and 10 bases, there was a span of 14 bases. Germline V gives CDR1 SNHLY, CDR2 FYNNEI. This CDR3 has 13 residues.

This clone was recorded only once. The gene calls are TRBV5-1 and TRBJ2-3; possibly TRBD2 for D (6 bases). This CDR3 region has 15 residues. Between the trimmed V and J ends, which lost 4 bases and 0 bases, there was a span of 12 bases. Germline V gives CDR1 SGHRS, CDR2 YFSETQ. Here the CDR3 reads CASSRGTVSTDTQYF. CDR3 coding DNA: TGCGCCAGCAGCCGCGGGACGGTTAGCACAGATACGCAGTATTTT.

This clone was observed a handful of times. The V call is TRBV11-2, the J call TRBJ2-1, with TRBD2 as a possible D gene (7 bases). The V gene lost 4 bases and the J gene lost 6 bases, with 19 bases spanning the gap. The CDR3 loop spans 16 amino acids. The germline CDR1 and CDR2 sequences are SGHAT and FQNNGV. For the CDR3, the DNA is TGTGCCAGCAGCTCACTAACGGGGGGCCGCGGCAATGAGCAGTTCTTC. Translated: CASSSLTGGRGNEQFF.

V and J are TRBV11-2 and TRBJ2-5; a possible D gene is TRBD1 (5 bases). Between the trimmed V and J ends, which lost 5 bases and 1 base, there was a span of 11 bases. This CDR3 spans 14 amino acids. Germline values: CDR1 SGHAT, CDR2 FQNNGV. CDR3 in DNA: TGTGCCAGCAGCCTATCGGACATCCAAGAGACCCAGTACTTC. It yields the protein CASSLSDIQETQYF.

This clone was detected only a few times. The V call is TRBV20-1, the J call TRBJ2-1, with D perhaps matching TRBD2 (5 bases). The CDR3 loop spans 11 amino acids. V shed 5 bases and J shed 5 bases, with 7 bases lying between them. The germline V gene has CDR1 DFQATT and CDR2 SNEGSKA (reference sequence). Here the CDR3 reads CSAPGDNEQFF. The CDR3 coding sequence is TGCAGTGCTCCCGGGGACAATGAGCAGTTCTTC.

The V gene is TRBV7-6, the J gene TRBJ2-3; possible D gene TRBD1, 6 bases. Germline V gene data show CDR1 as SGHVS and CDR2 as FNYEAQ. The CDR3 totals 15 residues. V shed 2 bases and J shed 2 bases, with 11 bases lying between them. CDR3 nucleotides: TGTGCCAGCAGCTTATGGGACAAGGACACAGATACGCAGTATTTT. Translation: CASSLWDKDTDTQYF.

This clone was counted a few times. The chain couples TRBV7-9 to TRBJ2-7; D uncertain. This CDR3 is built from 13 residues. CDR1 SEHNR and CDR2 FQNEAQ come from the germline V gene (reference sequence). The ends were cut back, 5 bases at V and 4 bases at J, with 12 bases in the middle. The CDR3 here is CASSPLSSYEQYF. CDR3 nucleotide sequence: TGTGCCAGCAGCCCCCTCTCCAGTTACGAGCAGTACTTC.

This rearrangement joins TRBV5-4 to TRBJ1-2; D is ambiguous. The CDR3 has 15 amino acids. Between the trimmed V and J ends, which lost 0 bases and 4 bases, there was a span of 13 bases. Germline CDR1 reads SGHNT; CDR2 reads YYREEE (reference sequence). CDR3: CASSLGVPSRYGYTF. As DNA, the CDR3 is TGTGCCAGCAGCTTGGGAGTCCCGTCTCGCTATGGCTACACCTTC.

This clone appeared a few times. The V and J genes are TRBV27 and TRBJ2-1, with D perhaps TRBD2 (6 bases). CDR1 and CDR2 from the germline V gene are MNHEY and SMNVEV (reference sequence). This CDR3 has 16 residues. V was pared by 5 bases and J by 4 bases, with 18 bases between. The CDR3 DNA reads TGTGCCAGCAGTATCCGGATAGCGGTTGGGTACAATGAGCAGTTCTTC. Translating it yields CASSIRIAVGYNEQFF.

This chain links TRBV7-6 with TRBJ2-1; D is undetermined. Germline CDR1 reads SGHVS; CDR2 reads FNYEAQ. V lost 3 bases and J 8 bases, leaving 11 bases between the germline ends. The CDR3 is 13 residues long. CDR3 sequence (DNA): TGTGCCAGCAGCTTTTTATCGGCGGATGAGCAGTTCTTC. As protein: CASSFLSADEQFF.

This clone was counted between two and nine times. V usage is TRBV30 and J usage is TRBJ1-1, with 7 bases aligning to TRBD1. V was clipped by 0 bases and J by 2 bases; unmatched bases: 6. The CDR3 consists of 15 residues. CDR1 and CDR2 (germline): GTSNPN, SVGIG (reference sequence). CDR3 protein: CAWSVGGTVNTEAFF. CDR3 DNA sequence: TGTGCCTGGAGTGTTGGAGGGACAGTTAACACTGAAGCTTTCTTT.

This clone was counted only a few times. The chain uses TRBV7-2 and TRBJ1-5, with no clear D. The CDR3 is 16 residues long. Germline V gene sequence: CDR1 SGHTA, CDR2 FQGNSA. Trimming stripped 4 bases from V and 4 bases from J, with 17 bases between. This CDR3 reads CASSSVRGLRNQPQHF. Here the CDR3 DNA reads TGTGCCAGCAGCTCAGTTCGGGGTTTACGAAATCAGCCCCAGCATTTT.

This rearrangement joins TRBV5-8 to TRBJ1-2, with D unresolved. Per germline, CDR1 SGHTS and CDR2 YDEGEE. The CDR3 contains 14 residues. Trimming left V 1 base short and J 3 bases short, with 10 bases between. The CDR3 protein is CASSLPGFDYGYTF. The CDR3 DNA reads as TGTGCCAGCAGCTTGCCCGGGTTTGACTATGGCTACACCTTC. Complete variable domain (other parts from reference TRBV5-8 and TRBJ1-2): EAGVTQSPTHLIKTRGQQATLRCSPISGHTSVYWYQQALGLGLQFLLWYDEGEERNRGNFPPRFSGRQFPNYSSELNVNALELEDSALYLCASSLPGFDYGYTFGSGTRLTVV.

The chain links TRBV6-6 to TRBJ1-6; D might be TRBD1 (6 bases). V lost 11 bases, J lost 9 bases, and 20 bases lay in between. The CDR3 has 14 amino acids. Germline V gene sequence: CDR1 MNHNY, CDR2 SVGAGI (reference sequence). CDR3 coding DNA: TGTGCCGCCCGAACAGGGACGTCGTTTTCACCCCTCCACTTT. Translation: CAARTGTSFSPLHF.

This rearrangement joins TRBV10-3 to TRBJ1-2; D remains ambiguous. In germline, CDR1 is ENHRY, CDR2 SYGVKD. Trimming removed 2 bases from V and 7 bases from J, with 8 bases in between. This CDR3 spans 12 amino acids. CDR3 sequence reads: CAISEGPGGYTF. For the CDR3, the DNA is TGTGCCATCAGTGAGGGGCCAGGTGGCTACACCTTC.

This chain links TRBV6-5 with TRBJ1-5; unclear D gene. Per germline, CDR1 MNHEY and CDR2 SVGAGI. V was cut by 0 bases and J by 7 bases, with 7 bases left in between. This CDR3 region has 13 residues. The CDR3 DNA sequence: TGTGCCAGCAGTTACTCTCGTTTCCAGCCCCAGCATTTT. As protein: CASSYSRFQPQHF.

This clone turned up a few times. CDR3 in DNA: TGTGCCAGCGGGGGCCTCACGGCGGGCGGTGGCTACACCTTC. Translation gives CASGGLTAGGGYTF. This rearrangement joins TRBV6-5 to TRBJ1-2; TRBD1 might be the D (6 bases). The CDR3 totals 14 residues. The germline gives CDR1 MNHEY, CDR2 SVGAGI. V lost 8 bases and J 7 bases, leaving 20 bases between the germline ends.

This clone appeared a few times. J is TRBJ2-2 and V is TRBV9; unclear D gene. Deletions cut 0 bases from V and 3 bases from J, with 9 bases between. This CDR3 is 15 amino acids long. Germline V gene data show CDR1 as SGDLS and CDR2 as YYNGEE. The CDR3 region has the DNA TGTGCCAGCAGCGTAGCTTCCCCGGACACCGGGGAGCTGTTTTTT. Translating gives CASSVASPDTGELFF.

This clone was picked up a small number of times. V usage is TRBV7-9 and J usage is TRBJ2-2; possible D gene TRBD1, 5 bases. This CDR3 spans 14 amino acids. Trimming pared 5 bases from V and 1 base from J, leaving 8 bases between. The V gene's germline CDR1 is SEHNR and CDR2 FQNEAQ (reference sequence). The CDR3 DNA reads as TGTGCCAGCAGCCCGACAGTGAACACCGGGGAGCTGTTTTTT. Translated, it gives CASSPTVNTGELFF. Using reference TRBV7-9 and TRBJ2-2 for the parts outside the CDR3, the full variable domain is DTGVSQNPRHKITKRGQNVTFRCDPISEHNRLYWYRQTLGQGPEFLTYFQNEAQLEKSRLLSDRFSAERPKGSFSTLEIQRTEQGDSAMYLCASSPTVNTGELFFGEGSRLTVL.

A few counts support this clone. The chain couples TRBV28 to TRBJ1-5; TRBD1 agrees at 8 bases. The CDR3 runs 17 residues. From germline, CDR1 is MDHEN and CDR2 SYDVKM. Losses at the gene ends were 2 bases for V and 7 bases for J; bases not matched to a gene: 13. Written as DNA, the CDR3 is TGTGCCAGCAGTTTACGGCAGGGGGCGTTTTTTGGACAGCCCCAGCATTTT. Translation: CASSLRQGAFFGQPQHF.

The chain combines TRBV9 with TRBJ2-2; a possible D gene is TRBD1 (6 bases). Germline V CDR1 and CDR2: SGDLS, YYNGEE. This CDR3 is built from 14 residues. V was trimmed by 3 bases and J by 7 bases, leaving 13 bases between them. The CDR3 coding sequence is TGTGCCAGCAGCGCATACAGGGTAGGCGGGGAGCTGTTTTTT. It encodes CASSAYRVGGELFF.

In this sample, this clone turned up a few times. J is TRBJ2-7 and V is TRBV4-3, with D possibly matching TRBD1 (5 bases). The germline V and J ends were trimmed by 0 bases and 3 bases, with 12 bases remaining between them. The germline gives CDR1 LGHNA, CDR2 YSLEER. The CDR3 consists of 15 residues. In DNA, the CDR3 is TGCGCCAGCAGCCAAGAGGGCCAGGGTCGCTACGAGCAGTACTTC. Protein sequence: CASSQEGQGRYEQYF.